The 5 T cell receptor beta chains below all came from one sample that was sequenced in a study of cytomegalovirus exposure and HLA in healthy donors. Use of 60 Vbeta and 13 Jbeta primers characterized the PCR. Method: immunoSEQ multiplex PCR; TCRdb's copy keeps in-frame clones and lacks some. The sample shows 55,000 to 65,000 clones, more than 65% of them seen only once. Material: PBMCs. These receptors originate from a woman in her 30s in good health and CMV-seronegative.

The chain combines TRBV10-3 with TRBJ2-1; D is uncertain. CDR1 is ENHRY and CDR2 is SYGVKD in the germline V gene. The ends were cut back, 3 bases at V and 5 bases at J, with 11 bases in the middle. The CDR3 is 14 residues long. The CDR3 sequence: CAISEASADNEQFF. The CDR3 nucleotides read TGTGCCATCAGTGAAGCCAGCGCAGACAATGAGCAGTTCTTC.

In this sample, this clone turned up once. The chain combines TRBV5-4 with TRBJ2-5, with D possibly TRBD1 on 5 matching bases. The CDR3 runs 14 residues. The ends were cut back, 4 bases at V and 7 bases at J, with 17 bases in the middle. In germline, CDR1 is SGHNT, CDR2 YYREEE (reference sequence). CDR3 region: CASSPPDTGGTQYF. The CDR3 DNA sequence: TGTGCCAGCAGCCCCCCGGACACAGGCGGGACCCAGTACTTC.

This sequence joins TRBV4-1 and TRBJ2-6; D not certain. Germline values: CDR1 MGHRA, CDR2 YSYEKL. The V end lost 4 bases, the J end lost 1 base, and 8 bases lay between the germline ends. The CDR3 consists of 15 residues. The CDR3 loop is CASSLSTSGANVLTF. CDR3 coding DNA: TGCGCCAGCAGCCTAAGCACGTCTGGGGCCAACGTCCTGACTTTC.

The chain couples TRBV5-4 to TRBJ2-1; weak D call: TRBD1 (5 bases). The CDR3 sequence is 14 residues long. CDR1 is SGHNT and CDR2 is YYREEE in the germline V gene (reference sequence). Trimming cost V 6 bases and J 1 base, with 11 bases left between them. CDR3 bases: TGTGCCAGCACCCCGAAGGGGTCCTACAATGAGCAGTTCTTC. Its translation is CASTPKGSYNEQFF. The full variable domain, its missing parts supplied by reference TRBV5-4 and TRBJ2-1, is ETGVTQSPTHLIKTRGQQVTLRCSSQSGHNTVSWYQQALGQGPQFIFQYYREEENGRGNFPPRFSGLQFPNYSSELNVNALELDDSALYLCASTPKGSYNEQFFGPGTRLTVL.

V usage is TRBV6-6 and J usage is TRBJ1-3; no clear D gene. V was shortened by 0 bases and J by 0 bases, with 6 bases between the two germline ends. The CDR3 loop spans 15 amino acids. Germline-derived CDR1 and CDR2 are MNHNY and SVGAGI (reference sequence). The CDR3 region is CASSYSEPSGNTIYF. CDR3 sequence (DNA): TGTGCCAGCAGTTACTCCGAGCCCTCTGGAAACACCATATATTTT.